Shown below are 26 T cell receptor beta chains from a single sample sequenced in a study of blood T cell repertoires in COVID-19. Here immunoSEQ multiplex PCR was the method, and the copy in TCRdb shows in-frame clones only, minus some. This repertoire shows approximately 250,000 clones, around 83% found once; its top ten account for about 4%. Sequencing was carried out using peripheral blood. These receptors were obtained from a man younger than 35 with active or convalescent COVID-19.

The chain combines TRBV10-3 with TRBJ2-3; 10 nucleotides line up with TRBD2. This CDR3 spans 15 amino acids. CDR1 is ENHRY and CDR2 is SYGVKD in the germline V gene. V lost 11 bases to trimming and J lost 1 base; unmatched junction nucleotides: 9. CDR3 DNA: TGTGCCTCTGAGCTAGGGACTAGCGGCACAGATACGCAGTATTTT. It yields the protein CASELGTSGTDTQYF.

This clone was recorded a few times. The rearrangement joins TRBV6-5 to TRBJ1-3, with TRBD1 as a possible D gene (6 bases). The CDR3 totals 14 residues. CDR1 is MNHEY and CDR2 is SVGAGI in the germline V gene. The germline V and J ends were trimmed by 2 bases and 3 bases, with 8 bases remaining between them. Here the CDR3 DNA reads TGTGCCAGCAGTTACGGACAGCTTGGAAACACCATATATTTT. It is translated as CASSYGQLGNTIYF.

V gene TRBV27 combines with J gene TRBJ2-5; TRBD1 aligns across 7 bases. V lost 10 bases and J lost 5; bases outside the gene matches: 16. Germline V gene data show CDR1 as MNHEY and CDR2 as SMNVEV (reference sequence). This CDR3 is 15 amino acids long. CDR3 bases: TGTGCCACAAGACAGGGAAGGGACACAAGGGAGACCCAGTACTTC. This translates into CATRQGRDTRETQYF.

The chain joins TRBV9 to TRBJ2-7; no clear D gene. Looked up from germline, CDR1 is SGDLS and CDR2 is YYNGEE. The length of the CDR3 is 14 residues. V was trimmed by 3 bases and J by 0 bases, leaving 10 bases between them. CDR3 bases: TGTGCCAGCAGCGAAACTCTTACCTCCTACGAGCAGTACTTC. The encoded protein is CASSETLTSYEQYF.

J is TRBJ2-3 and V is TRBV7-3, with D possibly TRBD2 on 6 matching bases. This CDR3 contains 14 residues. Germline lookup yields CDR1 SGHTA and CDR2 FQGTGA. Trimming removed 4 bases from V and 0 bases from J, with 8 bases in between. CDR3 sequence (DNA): TGTGCCAGCAGCTCGGGACTTAGCACAGATACGCAGTATTTT. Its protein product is CASSSGLSTDTQYF.

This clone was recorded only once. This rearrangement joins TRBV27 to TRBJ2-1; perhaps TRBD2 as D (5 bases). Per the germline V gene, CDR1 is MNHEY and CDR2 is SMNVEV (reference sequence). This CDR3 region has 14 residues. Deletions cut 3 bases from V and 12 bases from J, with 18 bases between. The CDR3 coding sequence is TGTGCCAGCAGTTTTCTCCGTGGTGGGAGACCGCAGTTCTTC. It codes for CASSFLRGGRPQFF.

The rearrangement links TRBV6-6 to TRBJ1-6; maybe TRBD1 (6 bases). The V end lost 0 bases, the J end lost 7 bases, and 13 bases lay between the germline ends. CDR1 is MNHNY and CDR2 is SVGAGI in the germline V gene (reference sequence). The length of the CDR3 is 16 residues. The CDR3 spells CASSYSRSDRNSPLHF. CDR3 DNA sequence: TGTGCCAGCAGTTACTCGAGGTCAGACAGGAATTCACCCCTCCACTTT.

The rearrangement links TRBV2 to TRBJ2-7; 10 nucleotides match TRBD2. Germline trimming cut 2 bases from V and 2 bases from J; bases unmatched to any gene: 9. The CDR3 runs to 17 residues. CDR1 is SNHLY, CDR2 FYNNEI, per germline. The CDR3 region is CASSERLAGLAAYEQYF. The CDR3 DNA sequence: TGTGCCAGCAGTGAAAGACTAGCGGGCCTAGCGGCCTACGAGCAGTACTTC.

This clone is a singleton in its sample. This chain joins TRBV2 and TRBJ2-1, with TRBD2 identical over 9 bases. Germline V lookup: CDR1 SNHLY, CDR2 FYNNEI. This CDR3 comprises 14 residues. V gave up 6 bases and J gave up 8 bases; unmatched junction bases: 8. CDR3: CASRVASGVHEQFF. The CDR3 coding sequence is TGTGCCAGCAGGGTCGCTAGCGGGGTTCATGAGCAGTTCTTC. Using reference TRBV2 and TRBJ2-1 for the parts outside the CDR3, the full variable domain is EPEVTQTPSHQVTQMGQEVILRCVPISNHLYFYWYRQILGQKVEFLVSFYNNEISEKSEIFDDQFSVERPDGSNFTLKIRSTKLEDSAMYFCASRVASGVHEQFFGPGTRLTVL.

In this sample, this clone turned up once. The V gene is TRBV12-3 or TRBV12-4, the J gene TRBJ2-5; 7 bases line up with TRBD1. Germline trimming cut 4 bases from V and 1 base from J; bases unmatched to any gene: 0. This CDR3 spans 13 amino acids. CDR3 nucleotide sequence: TGTGCCAGCAGTTGGGACAGCCAAGAGACCCAGTACTTC. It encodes CASSWDSQETQYF.

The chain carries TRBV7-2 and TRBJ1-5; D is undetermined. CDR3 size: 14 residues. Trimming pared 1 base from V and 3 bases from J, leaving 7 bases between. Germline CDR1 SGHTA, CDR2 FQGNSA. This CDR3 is CASSLVNNNQPQHF. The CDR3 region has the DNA TGTGCCAGCAGCTTAGTTAACAACAATCAGCCCCAGCATTTT.

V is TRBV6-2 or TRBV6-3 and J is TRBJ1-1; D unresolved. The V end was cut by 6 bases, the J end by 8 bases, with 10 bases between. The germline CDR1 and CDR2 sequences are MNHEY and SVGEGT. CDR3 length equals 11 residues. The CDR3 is CASSGGGEAFF. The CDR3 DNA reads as TGTGCCAGCAGCGGAGGAGGCGAAGCTTTCTTT.

The DNA for the CDR3 is TGCGCCAGCAGCTCACGACTAGCGGGGGAGGGGGAGACCCAGTACTTC. It specifies CASSSRLAGEGETQYF. J is TRBJ2-5 and V is TRBV5-1; 12 bases fit TRBD2. Germline assignment: CDR1 SGHRS and CDR2 YFSETQ. Trimming removed 3 bases from V and 5 bases from J; junction bases left unmatched: 8. The CDR3 contains 16 residues. Together with reference TRBV5-1 and TRBJ2-5, the CDR3 gives the full variable domain: KAGVTQTPRYLIKTRGQQVTLSCSPISGHRSVSWYQQTPGQGLQFLFEYFSETQRNKGNFPGRFSGRQFSNSRSEMNVSTLELGDSALYLCASSSRLAGEGETQYFGPGTRLLVL.

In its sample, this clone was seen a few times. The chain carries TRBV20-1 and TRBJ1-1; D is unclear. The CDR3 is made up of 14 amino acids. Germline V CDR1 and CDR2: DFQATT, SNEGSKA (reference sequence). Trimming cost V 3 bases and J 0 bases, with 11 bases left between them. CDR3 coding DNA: TGCAGTGCTAGTAGAGGGAGCATGAACACTGAAGCTTTCTTT. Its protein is CSASRGSMNTEAFF.

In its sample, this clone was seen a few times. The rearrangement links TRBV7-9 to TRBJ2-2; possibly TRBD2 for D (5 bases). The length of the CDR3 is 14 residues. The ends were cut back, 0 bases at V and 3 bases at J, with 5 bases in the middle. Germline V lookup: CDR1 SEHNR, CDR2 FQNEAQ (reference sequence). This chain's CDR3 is CASSLARDTGELFF. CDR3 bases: TGTGCCAGCAGCTTAGCGAGGGACACCGGGGAGCTGTTTTTT.

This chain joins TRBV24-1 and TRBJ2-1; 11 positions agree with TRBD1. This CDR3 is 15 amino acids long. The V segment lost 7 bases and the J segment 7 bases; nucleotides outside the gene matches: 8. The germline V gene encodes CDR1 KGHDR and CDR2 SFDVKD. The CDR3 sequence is CATSHRDRGGNEQFF. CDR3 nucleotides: TGTGCCACCAGCCACCGGGACAGGGGGGGGAATGAGCAGTTCTTC.

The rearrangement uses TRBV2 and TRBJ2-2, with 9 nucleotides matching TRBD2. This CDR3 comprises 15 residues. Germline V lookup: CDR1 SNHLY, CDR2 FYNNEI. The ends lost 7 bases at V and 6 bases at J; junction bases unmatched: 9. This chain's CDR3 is CASTSRLAVAGELFF. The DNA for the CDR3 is TGTGCCAGCACTTCCCGACTAGCGGTCGCCGGGGAGCTGTTTTTT.

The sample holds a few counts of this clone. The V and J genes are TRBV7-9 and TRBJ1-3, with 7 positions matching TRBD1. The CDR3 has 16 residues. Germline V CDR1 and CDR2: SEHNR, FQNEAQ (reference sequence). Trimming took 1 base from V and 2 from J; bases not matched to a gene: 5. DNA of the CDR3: TGTGCCAGCAGCTTAGGTTGGGACAGCGCTGGAAACACCATATATTTT. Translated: CASSLGWDSAGNTIYF.

CDR3 residues: CASSLSFGRGYTF. The CDR3 DNA reads as TGTGCCAGCAGTTTATCGTTCGGTCGGGGCTACACCTTC. This chain links TRBV27 with TRBJ1-2; D is unclear. The V gene's germline CDR1 is MNHEY and CDR2 SMNVEV (reference sequence). The CDR3 loop spans 13 amino acids. The ends were cut back, 0 bases at V and 8 bases at J, with 10 bases in the middle.

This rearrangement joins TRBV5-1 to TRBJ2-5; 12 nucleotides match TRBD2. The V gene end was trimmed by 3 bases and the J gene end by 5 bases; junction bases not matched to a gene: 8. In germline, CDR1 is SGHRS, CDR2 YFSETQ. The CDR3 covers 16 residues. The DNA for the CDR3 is TGCGCCAGCAGCTCCCTGTCTAGCGGGGGGGCCGAGACCCAGTACTTC. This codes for CASSSLSSGGAETQYF.

CDR3 loop: CASSPSTGVGSYEQYF. The DNA of the CDR3 is TGTGCCAGCAGCCCGAGTACGGGGGTTGGGTCCTACGAGCAGTACTTC. The chain uses TRBV3-1 (or the pseudogene TRBV3-2) and TRBJ2-7, with TRBD2 as a possible D gene (6 bases). V shed 4 bases and J shed 1 base, with 17 bases lying between them. This CDR3 spans 16 amino acids. Germline V gene lookup returns CDR1 LGHDT and CDR2 YNNKEL (reference sequence).

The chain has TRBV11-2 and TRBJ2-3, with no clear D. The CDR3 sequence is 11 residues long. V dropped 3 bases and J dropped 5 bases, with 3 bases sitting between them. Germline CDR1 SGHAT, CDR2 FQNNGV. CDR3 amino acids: CASSFRDTQYF. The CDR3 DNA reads TGTGCCAGCAGCTTTAGAGATACGCAGTATTTT.

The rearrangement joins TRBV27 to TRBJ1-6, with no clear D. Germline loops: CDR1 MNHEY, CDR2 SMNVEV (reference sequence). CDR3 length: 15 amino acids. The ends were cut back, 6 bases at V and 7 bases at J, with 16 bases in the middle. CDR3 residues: CASRKPEFGNSPLHF. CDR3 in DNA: TGTGCCAGCAGGAAGCCGGAGTTTGGGAATTCACCCCTCCACTTT.

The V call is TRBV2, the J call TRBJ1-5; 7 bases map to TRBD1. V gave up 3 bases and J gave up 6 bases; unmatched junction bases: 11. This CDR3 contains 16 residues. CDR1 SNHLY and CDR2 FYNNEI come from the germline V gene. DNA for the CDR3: TGTGCCAGCAGTGAGTTAGGGCAGGGGGTCGGTCAGCCCCAGCATTTT. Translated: CASSELGQGVGQPQHF.

CDR3 sequence (DNA): TGCGCCAGCAGCTTTAGCGGGGGGGTTAGTAGCACAGATACGCAGTATTTT. Translated: CASSFSGGVSSTDTQYF. This sequence joins TRBV5-1 and TRBJ2-3; 11 bases match TRBD2. Germline lookup yields CDR1 SGHRS and CDR2 YFSETQ. V lost 2 bases, J lost 0 bases, and 5 bases stayed unmatched. There are 17 residues in the CDR3.

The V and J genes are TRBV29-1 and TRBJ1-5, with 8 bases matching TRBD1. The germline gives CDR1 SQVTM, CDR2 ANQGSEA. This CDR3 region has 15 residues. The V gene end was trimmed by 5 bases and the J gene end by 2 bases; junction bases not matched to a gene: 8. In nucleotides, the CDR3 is TGCAGCGTTAGCCCACAGGGGGATCGCAATCAGCCCCAGCATTTT. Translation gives CSVSPQGDRNQPQHF. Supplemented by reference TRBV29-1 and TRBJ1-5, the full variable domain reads SAVISQKPSRDICQRGTSLTIQCQVDSQVTMMFWYRQQPGQSLTLIATANQGSEATYESGFVIDKFPISRPNLTFSTLTVSNMSPEDSSIYLCSVSPQGDRNQPQHFGDGTRLSIL.